This T cell receptor beta chain was obtained from a study of T cells in Graves' hyperthyroidism and ophthalmopathy. There are many counts of this clonotype. RNA transcripts provided the source from which TCR beta CDR3 regions were amplified. An initial round of RT-PCR targeting the TCR CDR3 relied on the HTBI primer set. TCRdb called the multiplex PCR reads again in MiXCR, with one record for every CDR3 protein. Of about 420,000 distinct CDR3 sequences listed, roughly 13% were seen once; the top ten hold about 5%. Trimming shortened V by 3 bases and J by 5 bases, and 11 bases separated the two germline ends. Germline assignment: CDR1 SGHAT and CDR2 FQDESV (reference sequence). The CDR3 consists of 13 residues.

Sequenced sample: blood. V and J are TRBV11-1 and TRBJ2-7; D may be TRBD2 (5 bases). The origin of this receptor is a woman between 18 and 29 years old with Graves' hyperthyroidism. The CDR3 DNA reads as TGTGCCAGCAGCTTTGAAACCGGGAACGAGCAGTACTTC. Amino acid sequence: CASSFETGNEQYF.